Sequencing of this T cell receptor beta chain was carried out in a study of T cells in localized non-small cell lung cancer. Broader study findings: Among the top 100 tumor clones, a median 57 appeared in adjacent lung. It was uninvolved adjacent lung that showed the highest T cell clonality, exceeding tumor. It remains possible that heterogeneity exists, since only one tumor region was sequenced. Blood T cell density predicted longer survival; adjacent-lung clonality, shorter.

Comments on this clone: The antigen is unknown.

CDR3 length: 14 amino acids. The V segment lost 1 base and the J segment 3 bases; nucleotides outside the gene matches: 3. Germline V gives CDR1 SGHAT, CDR2 FQNNGV. Libraries were prepared by immunoSEQ multiplex PCR; TCRdb keeps only in-frame clonotypes and omits some of them. The profile shows around 78,000 clones, 70% to 90% of them singletons. The specimen comprised peripheral blood, sampled before any cancer treatment. This chain connects TRBV11-2 to TRBJ2-7; 7 bases line up with TRBD1. The sequence derives from a woman aged 35 to 69 with stage I squamous cell lung carcinoma. Here the CDR3 reads CASSLGQGVYEQYF. The CDR3, as DNA: TGTGCCAGCAGCTTAGGGCAGGGGGTCTACGAGCAGTACTTC.